Below are 12 T cell receptor beta chains sequenced from a single sample in a study of human thymus T cells. The protocol was immunoSEQ multiplex PCR, while the TCRdb copy is restricted to in-frame clones and leaves out a portion. In the table there are approximately 46,000 clones, 95% of which are singletons. Sample: blood. These TCRs come from a girl under three years old with a congenital heart defect but otherwise immunologically healthy.

The chain combines TRBV29-1 with TRBJ1-2; maybe TRBD1 (5 bases). Germline values: CDR1 SQVTM, CDR2 ANQGSEA. This CDR3 is built from 15 residues. The ends were cut back, 3 bases at V and 4 bases at J, with 18 bases in the middle. This CDR3 is CSVEGDPGHSYGYTF. As DNA, the CDR3 is TGCAGCGTTGAGGGGGACCCTGGCCATAGCTATGGCTACACCTTC.

The V and J genes are TRBV5-1 and TRBJ2-4; 7 bases line up with TRBD1. The junction had 1 base not matched to a gene; V was cut back by 2 bases and J by 11 bases. Germline values: CDR1 SGHRS, CDR2 YFSETQ. The CDR3 is made up of 11 amino acids. This chain's CDR3 is CASSFGTVQYF. Here the CDR3 DNA reads TGCGCCAGCAGCTTCGGGACAGTTCAGTACTTC.

This chain links TRBV11-1 with TRBJ2-5; unclear D gene. Per germline, CDR1 SGHAT and CDR2 FQDESV (reference sequence). V was clipped by 0 bases and J by 3 bases, with 5 bases between them. CDR3 length equals 13 residues. The CDR3, as DNA: TGTGCCAGCAGCTTAGCCCCTGAAGAGACCCAGTACTTC. Encoded protein: CASSLAPEETQYF.

This clone was seen once. The CDR3 DNA sequence: TGCGCCAGCAGCCAAGAGTGGAGGACGAGCACAGATACGCAGTATTTT. Its translation: CASSQEWRTSTDTQYF. The rearrangement uses TRBV4-3 and TRBJ2-3, with D tentatively TRBD2 (5 bases). The germline CDR1 and CDR2 sequences are LGHNA and YSLEER. Trimming took 0 bases from V and 0 from J, leaving 10 bases between them. The CDR3 runs 16 residues.

The gene calls are TRBV27 and TRBJ2-7; the D gene is possibly TRBD1 (6 bases). The germline CDR1 and CDR2 sequences are MNHEY and SMNVEV (reference sequence). With 5 bases removed from V and 4 bases from J, the gap between germline ends came to 15 bases. The CDR3 contains 14 residues. For the CDR3, the DNA is TGTGCCAGCAGTCCTCGGACAGAACCTTACGAGCAGTACTTC. Encoded protein: CASSPRTEPYEQYF.

The V gene is TRBV7-9, the J gene TRBJ1-1, with D possibly being TRBD1 (5 bases). This CDR3 has 13 amino acids. The V end lost 2 bases, the J end lost 1 base, and 5 bases lay between the germline ends. The germline gives CDR1 SEHNR, CDR2 FQNEAQ (reference sequence). CDR3 sequence: CASSLTGNTEAFF. In nucleotides, the CDR3 is TGTGCCAGCAGCTTAACAGGGAACACTGAAGCTTTCTTT.

The rearrangement uses TRBV27 and TRBJ2-7; TRBD1 matches 7 bases. Germline assignment: CDR1 MNHEY and CDR2 SMNVEV (reference sequence). Trimming removed 5 bases from V and 2 bases from J; junction bases left unmatched: 6. This CDR3 is 14 amino acids long. The CDR3 bases are TGTGCCAGCAGTGAACACAGGGGTACCTACGAGCAGTACTTC. Its translation: CASSEHRGTYEQYF.

The chain links TRBV6-4 to TRBJ2-7, with 10 bases fitting TRBD1. CDR3 size: 14 residues. CDR1 and CDR2 (germline): MRHNA, SNTAGT. The V segment lost 6 bases and the J segment 3 bases; nucleotides outside the gene matches: 5. CDR3 sequence (DNA): TGTGCCAGCAGGGAAGGGGACAGGGGCTACGAGCAGTACTTC. Translating it yields CASREGDRGYEQYF.

The V gene is TRBV5-1, the J gene TRBJ2-7; D might be TRBD1 (5 bases). V lost 2 bases and J lost 1, with 31 bases in between. Germline loops: CDR1 SGHRS, CDR2 YFSETQ. The CDR3 sequence is 21 residues long. CDR3 loop: CASSFNHRSQGNSWFSYEQYF. DNA for the CDR3: TGCGCCAGCAGCTTTAACCATAGGAGCCAGGGCAACTCCTGGTTTTCCTACGAGCAGTACTTC.

In DNA form, the CDR3 reads TGCAGCGTTGCAGCTTGGGGGTCGGGGCTCTACGAGCAGTACTTC. The encoded protein is CSVAAWGSGLYEQYF. The chain has TRBV29-1 and TRBJ2-7; D is possibly TRBD1 or TRBD2 (5 bases each). This CDR3 contains 15 residues. Germline V lookup: CDR1 SQVTM, CDR2 ANQGSEA. The V end lost 4 bases, the J end lost 3 bases, and 19 bases lay between the germline ends.

J is TRBJ1-1 and V is TRBV13; D ambiguous. V lost 5 bases and J 1 base, leaving 8 bases between the germline ends. The germline gives CDR1 PRHDT, CDR2 FYEKMQ (reference sequence). This CDR3 comprises 13 residues. CDR3 region: CASSPGRNTEAFF. DNA for the CDR3: TGTGCCAGCAGCCCCGGACGGAACACTGAAGCTTTCTTT.

The gene calls are TRBV5-4 and TRBJ1-2, with TRBD1 matching over 9 bases. The CDR3 extends over 18 amino acids. Germline lookup yields CDR1 SGHNT and CDR2 YYREEE (reference sequence). Trimming at V came to 3 bases and at J to 4 bases, leaving 16 bases not matched to a gene. The CDR3 region has the DNA TGTGCCAGCAGCTATCGGTCGGGACAGGGCGGATCTGGCTATGGCTACACCTTC. Protein: CASSYRSGQGGSGYGYTF.